This is a list of T cell receptor beta chains from one sample in a study of blood T cell repertoires in COVID-19. The repertoire was sequenced with immunoSEQ multiplex PCR; TCRdb's copy has only in-frame clones and lacks some. The sample shows 200,000 to 250,000 clones, roughly nine tenths of them seen only once. The sample was peripheral blood. The receptor set was obtained from a woman aged 50 to 65 with COVID-19, enrolled during active disease. CDR3s include the opening cysteine and the closing phenylalanine or tryptophan. The order of the fields is V gene, D gene, J gene, CDR3 protein, CDR3 DNA. The D gene is left open where the match is weak.

>TRBV11-3|TRBD1|TRBJ1-2
CASSLGQGVSGYTF
TGTGCCAGCAGCTTGGGACAGGGTGTGAGTGGCTACACCTTC
>TRBV2|TRBD1|TRBJ1-5
CASSEGRGGNQPQHF
TGTGCCAGCAGTGAAGGCAGGGGGGGCAATCAGCCCCAGCATTTT
>TRBV6-5|TRBD1|TRBJ1-2
CASRDRGNYGYTF
TGTGCCAGCAGGGACAGGGGTAACTATGGCTACACCTTC
>TRBV4-1|NA|TRBJ1-3
CASSQAPHSGNTIYF
TGCGCCAGCAGCCAAGCCCCACACTCTGGAAACACCATATATTTT
>TRBV12-3/TRBV12-4|NA|TRBJ1-1
CASSLKRGTEAFF
TGTGCCAGCAGTTTAAAGCGAGGCACTGAAGCTTTCTTT
>TRBV5-6|NA|TRBJ2-6
CASRTGLSGANVLTF
TGTGCCAGCCGTACAGGCCTCTCTGGGGCCAACGTCCTGACTTTC
>TRBV2|NA|TRBJ2-2
CASRGQGFTGELFF
TGTGCCAGCAGAGGGCAGGGGTTCACCGGGGAGCTGTTTTTT
>TRBV19|NA|TRBJ1-1
CASSTPPNTEAFF
TGTGCCAGTAGTACCCCTCCCAACACTGAAGCTTTCTTT
>TRBV7-2|TRBD2|TRBJ2-1
CASSLGGAWEQFF
TGTGCCAGCAGCTTGGGAGGGGCCTGGGAGCAGTTCTTC
>TRBV4-3|TRBD1|TRBJ1-2
CASSQDGQGTGYTF
TGCGCCAGCAGCCAAGATGGACAGGGAACTGGCTACACCTTC
>TRBV27|NA|TRBJ1-6
CASKEESTYNSPLHF
TGTGCCAGCAAGGAGGAGAGTACGTATAATTCACCCCTCCACTTT
>TRBV11-2|TRBD1|TRBJ1-4
CASSLTGLKLFF
TGTGCCAGCAGCCTGACAGGGTTGAAACTGTTTTTT